This T cell receptor beta chain was identified during a study of immune cell composition in non-small cell lung cancer (dated 2017 in TCRdb). For the study in its entirety: Histologic subtype, mostly lung adenocarcinoma or squamous cell carcinoma, was determined with H&E together with p63, CK5, Napsin A and TTF-1 immunohistochemistry. TCR-beta sequencing from Adaptive Biotechnologies was done on around 34 paired sets of NSCLC tumour and non-adjacent lung specimens and on roughly 24 tumour-only specimens. In supplementary cohort #1, which comprised roughly 10 lung adenocarcinoma cases, paired tumour/lung TCR-beta sequencing was performed and TIL populations were generated so that tumour reactivity could be assessed. Several tumour specimens with TCR-beta data were of rare histological subtypes and were excluded from the subtype comparisons.

TCR-beta CDR3 regions were amplified from genomic DNA by a two-step multiplex PCR, with the second step adding Illumina-compatible adaptors. As a commercial immunoSEQ service, TCR-beta immunosequencing was carried out on an Illumina platform. On the study's bioinformatics: Repertoires were summarised as Top 10 Clones, the percentage of T-cell templates from the ten most frequent sequences, and productive clonality. Values of productive clonality ranged from 0 to 1, with a monoclonal population indicated by a value of 1. Using log10 scatter plots, tumour-associated clones were identified as sequences that made up at least 0.1% of tumour T-cell templates yet were absent from the matched non-adjacent lung. Analyses were done in GraphPad Prism7 and R, with Student's t-tests for two-group comparisons, ANOVA for stages, and linear regression for relationships. TCRdb obtained this table from immuneACCESS and retained in-frame rearrangements with V and J assigned. These tables miss some clones; where compared with another copy, unresolved V genes account for less than half of the shortfall, and the remainder is unexplained. Clone size and the V and J calls come from that table; the DNA yielded D and trimming. This sample gives about 2,200 clones in total; about 70% of them show up just once. The ten most abundant clones make up around a sixth of the sample.

V is reduced by 3 bases and J by 8 bases, leaving a spacing of 14 bases between them. CDR1 and CDR2, looked up from the germline V gene (reference sequence), are MNHEY and SMNVEV. The CDR3 contains 15 residues, cysteine and phenylalanine counted. Left in the record is the CDR3 DNA by itself, 45 bases read in frame from the first base. Overall results and qualifications from the work: The reactivity cohort was only around nine cases, and tumour-reactive clones were not shown to share sequences with the dominant in vivo tumour-associated clones. Nearly half of NSCLC cases had tumour-associated clones >0.5%, with more than 60% of squamous carcinomas showing such clones compared with more than 25% of adenocarcinomas. Smoking pack-years did not significantly correlate with tumour TCR-beta clonality. Across around 10 adenocarcinoma cases, TIL tumour reactivity correlated strongly with maximal tumour-associated clone frequency but not with overall clonality.

Normal lung samples came from the same patient and consisted of non-adjacent lung tissue collected as far from the tumour as possible, at a distance of at least 3 cm. Genomic DNA was extracted with the QIAamp DNA kit from frozen aliquots of unsorted single-cell suspensions. Tissues arrived within 2 hours of resection and were immediately processed into single-cell suspensions. Tissue was mechanically dissociated and enzymatically digested with DNase I, collagenase I and hyaluronidase for 25 to 35 minutes at 37 °C, then filtered and RBC-lysed. Note on this clone: The clone's antigen remains unknown. No much larger clone exists at a distance of one base, and base qualities are not known.

The TCR sequence derives from a human donor with non-small cell lung cancer. The rearranged segments are TRBV27 and TRBJ1-6; perhaps TRBD1 is the D gene, with 5 bases matching. The sequencing sample was made of non-adjacent lung tissue. The DNA reads as follows: TGTGCCAGCAGTTTTCTGCAGGGCAGGGATTCACCCCTCCACTTT. It translates to CASSFLQGRDSPLHF.